This T cell receptor beta chain derives from a study of T-cell memory formation after mild COVID-19. Worth noting for this clonotype: What it binds is unknown.

General study findings and limits: In second-wave clones peaking day 37, SARS-CoV-2 specificity remained unconfirmed. While clones contracting from day 15 to 85 were balanced between CD4 and CD8, later expanders leaned CD4+. Shrinking CD4+ clones resided mostly in CM and EM, and CD8+ ones in EMRA.

TCRdb reanalysed the 5' RACE reads using MiXCR and keeps one entry per CDR3 protein. The data show fewer than 250,000 distinct CDR3 sequences, approximately 10% seen once. This clonotype was sampled from a man between 18 and 35 years old who had mild COVID-19 (a few samples of this study predate the infection). Cell type and time point are not known. The source material was PBMCs or a T cell subset sorted from them (not recorded which).

The CDR3 is CASSQEKTGQSSTDTQYF. The CDR3 bases are TGCGCCAGCAGCCAAGAGAAAACCGGCCAGTCCAGCACAGATACGCAGTATTTT. V gene TRBV4-1 combines with J gene TRBJ2-3; no definite D call. Germline CDR1 MGHRA, CDR2 YSYEKL. This CDR3 is 18 amino acids long. The V and J ends lost 0 bases and 0 bases respectively, with 16 bases between them.